A selection of T cell receptor beta chains follows, all from one sample in a study of Ad26.COV2.S vaccination and SARS-CoV-2 variants. Measured with immunoSEQ multiplex PCR; TCRdb has only the in-frame clones, and not every one. Of hundreds of thousands of clones listed, approximately 90% were seen once; the top ten hold roughly an eighth. The sample in question was peripheral blood, obtained in a trial of Ad26.COV2.S vaccine versus placebo. The receptor set was obtained from a person aged 18-60 years who received the Ad26.COV2.S COVID-19 vaccine or a placebo. CDR3s include the opening cysteine and the closing phenylalanine or tryptophan. Fields, in order: D gene, clone size, V gene, J gene, CDR3 protein, CDR3 DNA. D genes are given only for firm matches. Expanded clones get a size class; other rows say once, few or many, or leave the size out.

d_gene: -; abundance: once; v_gene: TRBV27; j_gene: TRBJ2-7; CDR3aa: CASSLSPRTAQYF; CDR3nt: TGTGCCAGCAGTTTATCCCCCCGGACAGCGCAGTACTTC
d_gene: -; abundance: -; v_gene: TRBV5-5; j_gene: TRBJ1-1; CDR3aa: CASSPEMVTEAFF; CDR3nt: TGTGCCAGCAGTCCTGAGATGGTTACTGAAGCTTTCTTT
d_gene: -; abundance: -; v_gene: TRBV2; j_gene: TRBJ1-5; CDR3aa: CASSLDSHSNQPQHF; CDR3nt: TGTGCCAGCAGCCTGGACAGTCATAGCAATCAGCCCCAGCATTTT
d_gene: -; abundance: -; v_gene: TRBV4-1; j_gene: TRBJ2-7; CDR3aa: CASSQEHERYMRYEQYF; CDR3nt: TGCGCCAGCAGCCAAGAGCACGAGCGGTATATGAGATACGAGCAGTACTTC
d_gene: -; abundance: -; v_gene: TRBV29-1; j_gene: TRBJ2-7; CDR3aa: CSVEEYYEQYF; CDR3nt: TGCAGCGTGGAGGAGTACTACGAGCAGTACTTC
d_gene: TRBD1; abundance: -; v_gene: TRBV5-6; j_gene: TRBJ2-7; CDR3aa: CASSTPGQGISYEQYF; CDR3nt: TGTGCCAGCAGCACACCGGGACAGGGTATCTCCTACGAGCAGTACTTC
d_gene: -; abundance: -; v_gene: TRBV7-2; j_gene: TRBJ1-2; CDR3aa: CASSLRPSTGYRGYTF; CDR3nt: TGTGCCAGCAGCTTACGCCCTTCTACAGGGTACCGGGGCTACACCTTC
d_gene: TRBD2; abundance: -; v_gene: TRBV30; j_gene: TRBJ2-1; CDR3aa: CAWSKPGTSGNREQFF; CDR3nt: TGTGCCTGGAGTAAGCCCGGGACTAGCGGGAATCGTGAGCAGTTCTTC
d_gene: -; abundance: -; v_gene: TRBV19; j_gene: TRBJ2-7; CDR3aa: CASSRERYYEQYF; CDR3nt: TGTGCCAGTAGTAGGGAGAGATACTACGAGCAGTACTTC
d_gene: -; abundance: -; v_gene: TRBV11-2; j_gene: TRBJ2-7; CDR3aa: CASSLVGRGTYEQYF; CDR3nt: TGTGCCAGCAGCTTAGTCGGCAGGGGTACCTACGAGCAGTACTTC
d_gene: -; abundance: -; v_gene: TRBV10-3; j_gene: TRBJ2-1; CDR3aa: CAITSVGGYNEQFF; CDR3nt: TGTGCCATCACTAGCGTTGGGGGGTACAATGAGCAGTTCTTC
d_gene: -; abundance: -; v_gene: TRBV6-5; j_gene: TRBJ2-7; CDR3aa: CASSRASNYEQYF; CDR3nt: TGTGCCAGCAGTAGAGCCAGCAACTACGAGCAGTACTTC
d_gene: -; abundance: -; v_gene: TRBV6-5; j_gene: TRBJ1-2; CDR3aa: CASSYSTGDGYTF; CDR3nt: TGTGCCAGCAGTTACTCGACGGGGGATGGCTACACCTTC
d_gene: -; abundance: -; v_gene: TRBV27; j_gene: TRBJ1-1; CDR3aa: CASSPYTGRDTEAFF; CDR3nt: TGTGCCAGCAGTCCTTACACAGGGAGGGACACTGAAGCTTTCTTT
d_gene: -; abundance: -; v_gene: TRBV6-2/TRBV6-3; j_gene: TRBJ1-2; CDR3aa: CASSPSGTLYGYTF; CDR3nt: TGTGCCAGCAGCCCGTCCGGGACCCTCTATGGCTACACCTTC
d_gene: -; abundance: -; v_gene: TRBV27; j_gene: TRBJ2-7; CDR3aa: CASSLRGALYEQYF; CDR3nt: TGTGCCAGCAGTTTGAGGGGGGCTCTCTACGAGCAGTACTTC
d_gene: -; abundance: -; v_gene: TRBV27; j_gene: TRBJ1-5; CDR3aa: CASSLSKGQPQHF; CDR3nt: TGTGCCAGCAGTTTATCGAAAGGTCAGCCCCAGCATTTT
d_gene: -; abundance: once; v_gene: TRBV27; j_gene: TRBJ2-1; CDR3aa: CASSLSPDRSYNEQFF; CDR3nt: TGTGCCAGCAGTTTATCCCCAGACCGCTCCTACAATGAGCAGTTCTTC
d_gene: -; abundance: few; v_gene: TRBV9; j_gene: TRBJ1-6; CDR3aa: CASSITGSPLHF; CDR3nt: TGTGCCAGCAGCATCACCGGTTCACCCCTCCACTTT
d_gene: TRBD2; abundance: -; v_gene: TRBV6-1; j_gene: TRBJ2-7; CDR3aa: CASSEFGGEGEQYF; CDR3nt: TGTGCCAGCAGTGAATTTGGGGGGGAGGGCGAGCAGTACTTC
d_gene: -; abundance: once; v_gene: TRBV27; j_gene: TRBJ2-7; CDR3aa: CASSRRRGSYEQYF; CDR3nt: TGTGCCAGCAGTCGAAGGCGGGGCTCCTACGAGCAGTACTTC
d_gene: -; abundance: -; v_gene: TRBV6-5; j_gene: TRBJ2-7; CDR3aa: CASSYGSTYEQYF; CDR3nt: TGTGCCAGCAGTTACGGCAGTACCTACGAGCAGTACTTC
d_gene: TRBD2; abundance: -; v_gene: TRBV4-1; j_gene: TRBJ2-3; CDR3aa: CASSQGSSGATDTQYF; CDR3nt: TGCGCCAGCAGCCAAGGATCTAGCGGGGCCACAGATACGCAGTATTTT
d_gene: TRBD1; abundance: -; v_gene: TRBV5-5; j_gene: TRBJ2-7; CDR3aa: CASSLDRGEQYF; CDR3nt: TGTGCCAGCAGCTTGGACAGGGGAGAGCAGTACTTC
d_gene: -; abundance: -; v_gene: TRBV28; j_gene: TRBJ1-4; CDR3aa: CASSQRDGATNEKLFF; CDR3nt: TGTGCCAGCAGCCAAAGGGACGGAGCAACTAATGAAAAACTGTTTTTT
d_gene: TRBD1; abundance: -; v_gene: TRBV6-5; j_gene: TRBJ2-7; CDR3aa: CASRKTGTGYYEQYF; CDR3nt: TGTGCCAGCAGAAAAACCGGGACAGGCTACTACGAGCAGTACTTC